The 18 T cell receptor beta chains in this list originate from one sample, sequenced in a study of T cell changes during pregnancy in multiple sclerosis. The protocol was immunoSEQ multiplex PCR, while the TCRdb copy is restricted to in-frame clones and leaves out a portion. The sample contains about 110,000 clones, roughly 92% of which appear only once. The sequencing used peripheral blood, collected in the third trimester of pregnancy. These receptors were collected from a female donor in good health, enrolled as a control in a pregnancy study.

The chain recombines TRBV7-8 with TRBJ2-1, with D tentatively TRBD2 (5 bases). Trimming cost V 4 bases and J 9 bases, with 16 bases left between them. CDR3 length equals 14 residues. Germline V gives CDR1 SGHVS, CDR2 FQNEAQ. Here the CDR3 DNA reads TGTGCCAGCAGCTGGTCGGGATCTTCTGGTGAGCAGTTCTTC. Protein sequence: CASSWSGSSGEQFF.

The genes are TRBV4-2 and TRBJ2-7, with no clear D. The germline gives CDR1 LGHNA, CDR2 YNFKEQ. CDR3 length: 15 residues. The V and J ends lost 0 bases and 3 bases respectively, with 12 bases between them. The chain's CDR3 is CASSQDLQVFYEQYF. In DNA form, the CDR3 reads TGTGCCAGCAGCCAAGATCTGCAGGTATTCTACGAGCAGTACTTC.

This rearrangement joins TRBV10-3 to TRBJ1-2, with D tentatively TRBD1 (5 bases). Trimming stripped 8 bases from V and 8 bases from J, with 15 bases between. CDR1 is ENHRY, CDR2 SYGVKD, per germline. This CDR3 contains 12 residues. This chain's CDR3 is CAIDDGGNGYTF. CDR3 nucleotide sequence: TGTGCCATCGACGATGGGGGGAACGGCTACACCTTC.

CDR3 in amino acids: CASSLALGMGTGELFF. The CDR3 DNA is TGTGCCAGCAGCTTAGCGCTCGGGATGGGGACCGGGGAGCTGTTTTTT. The chain uses TRBV7-6 and TRBJ2-2; D possibly corresponds to TRBD2 (5 bases). The V end was cut by 0 bases, the J end by 5 bases, with 13 bases between. The germline V gene encodes CDR1 SGHVS and CDR2 FNYEAQ. The length of the CDR3 is 16 residues.

The CDR3 sequence: CASSPPGTSGQETQYF. CDR3 in DNA: TGTGCCAGCAGCCCTCCCGGGACTAGCGGCCAAGAGACCCAGTACTTC. The chain carries TRBV7-2 and TRBJ2-5, with 11 bases matching TRBD2. V was pared by 5 bases and J by 1 base, with 6 bases of the junction left unmatched. The CDR3 extends over 16 amino acids. Germline CDR1 and CDR2: SGHTA and FQGNSA.

This clone came up once. The chain uses TRBV6-1 and TRBJ2-7, with a possible D match to TRBD1 (7 bases). V dropped 4 bases and J dropped 6 bases, with 19 bases sitting between them. CDR1 is MNHNS and CDR2 is SASEGT in the germline V gene. This CDR3 has 15 residues. This CDR3 reads CASSGSDREVGEQYF. In DNA, the CDR3 is TGTGCCAGCAGTGGAAGCGACAGGGAGGTTGGCGAGCAGTACTTC.

This chain uses TRBV9 with TRBJ1-1; D is perhaps TRBD1 (6 bases). V lost 4 bases and J lost 1, with 17 bases in between. This CDR3 comprises 16 residues. Germline V gives CDR1 SGDLS, CDR2 YYNGEE. Written as DNA, the CDR3 is TGTGCCAGCAGCCCCCGGACGGTCAGGGGGAACACTGAAGCTTTCTTT. Amino acid sequence: CASSPRTVRGNTEAFF.

The CDR3: CASSLRGQGKGEAFF. The CDR3 nucleotides are TGTGCCAGCAGCTTAAGGGGACAGGGGAAGGGTGAAGCTTTCTTT. The J gene is TRBJ1-1, the V gene TRBV7-3, with TRBD1 matching 10 bases. This CDR3 comprises 15 residues. Germline CDR1 is SGHTA and CDR2 is FQGTGA. V shed 1 base, J shed 7 bases, and the junction held 6 bases outside the gene matches.

The chain joins TRBV6-6 to TRBJ1-1; D is unclear. This CDR3 region has 14 residues. Deletions cut 5 bases from V and 1 base from J, with 11 bases between. Germline CDR1 MNHNY, CDR2 SVGAGI (reference sequence). CDR3 amino acids: CASSPPLENTEAFF. The CDR3 nucleotides are TGTGCCAGCAGTCCCCCGCTAGAGAACACTGAAGCTTTCTTT.

The chain couples TRBV30 to TRBJ1-4; D is uncertain. The CDR3 contains 14 residues. Germline CDR1 is GTSNPN and CDR2 is SVGIG (reference sequence). The V end lost 0 bases, the J end lost 8 bases, and 13 bases lay between the germline ends. CDR3 amino acids: CAWSVHGMREKLFF. CDR3 nucleotides: TGTGCCTGGAGTGTACACGGGATGAGGGAAAAACTGTTTTTT.

The chain joins TRBV27 to TRBJ1-2, with a possible D match to TRBD1 (6 bases). V lost 6 bases and J lost 7, with 18 bases in between. Germline loops: CDR1 MNHEY, CDR2 SMNVEV (reference sequence). This CDR3 contains 14 residues. CDR3 DNA sequence: TGTGCCAGCAGCCAATTCACAGGGTTGGGTGGCTACACCTTC. Protein sequence: CASSQFTGLGGYTF.

The chain joins TRBV11-3 to TRBJ1-2; tentatively, D is TRBD1 (5 bases). CDR1 and CDR2 from the germline V gene are SGHNT and YENEEA. The CDR3 spans 14 residues. The V and J ends lost 5 bases and 3 bases respectively, with 13 bases between them. This chain's CDR3 is CASSPRGGDYGYTF. CDR3 sequence (DNA): TGTGCCAGCAGCCCCCGGGGGGGAGACTATGGCTACACCTTC.

The chain joins TRBV6-5 to TRBJ1-1; the D gene is possibly TRBD1 (5 bases). This CDR3 contains 13 residues. The V end lost 6 bases, the J end lost 11 bases, and 19 bases lay between the germline ends. CDR1 and CDR2 from the germline V gene are MNHEY and SVGAGI. The DNA for the CDR3 is TGTGCCAGCAGCCGTGGACGGGAGGGGAAGGCTTTCTTT. This encodes CASSRGREGKAFF.

V gene TRBV11-3 combines with J gene TRBJ2-7; D unresolved. The germline CDR1 and CDR2 sequences are SGHNT and YENEEA. The CDR3 contains 16 residues. Trimming stripped 1 base from V and 3 bases from J, with 16 bases between. CDR3 sequence: CASSLGQVFTFYEQYF. CDR3 bases: TGTGCCAGCAGCTTAGGGCAGGTCTTTACCTTCTACGAGCAGTACTTC.

This sequence joins TRBV4-1 and TRBJ2-7; D may be TRBD1 (5 bases). Germline V gene data show CDR1 as MGHRA and CDR2 as YSYEKL. The CDR3 is 16 residues long. V was clipped by 1 base and J by 1 base, with 14 bases between them. CDR3 in DNA: TGCGCCAGCAGCCAAGGTCTCCAGGGTCAATCCTACGAGCAGTACTTC. Translation: CASSQGLQGQSYEQYF.

This chain joins TRBV19 and TRBJ1-5, with 12 nucleotides matching TRBD1. The CDR3 covers 14 residues. CDR1 LNHDA and CDR2 SQIVND come from the germline V gene (reference sequence). V lost 3 bases and J lost 8; bases outside the gene matches: 2. The CDR3 nucleotides are TGTGCCAGTAGTATGGGACAGGGGGCTGAGCCCCAGCATTTT. Protein sequence: CASSMGQGAEPQHF.

Note on this clone: Different DNA sequences within this sample yield the same CDR3. V usage is TRBV5-1 and J usage is TRBJ2-7; 10 positions agree with TRBD1. In germline, CDR1 is SGHRS, CDR2 YFSETQ. V lost 4 bases, J lost 1 base, and 2 bases stayed unmatched. The CDR3 has 14 amino acids. The CDR3, as DNA: TGCGCCAGCAGCCTGGGACAGGGGTCCTACGAGCAGTACTTC. Amino acids: CASSLGQGSYEQYF.

J is TRBJ1-2 and V is TRBV2; tentatively, D is TRBD1 (5 bases). Germline V gene sequence: CDR1 SNHLY, CDR2 FYNNEI. Between the trimmed V and J ends, which lost 4 bases and 8 bases, there was a span of 17 bases. The CDR3 runs 14 residues. The CDR3 DNA follows: TGTGCCAGCAGTGTTCTGCCGGACACAGGAGGCTACACCTTC. This codes for CASSVLPDTGGYTF.